The 10 T cell receptor beta chains listed next were all sequenced from one sample in a study of T cells in Graves' hyperthyroidism and ophthalmopathy. Amplified TCR beta CDR3 regions derived from RNA transcripts. Initially, a first-round RT-PCR of the TCR CDR3 employed the HTBI primer set. Each CDR3 protein gets one entry after TCRdb re-called the multiplex PCR reads with MiXCR. This table has a few hundred thousand distinct CDR3 sequences, around 17% appearing once. What was sequenced was blood. The receptor source for this set is a woman in her forties or fifties with Graves' hyperthyroidism.

At least ten counts were recorded for this clonotype. The chain joins TRBV24-1 to TRBJ2-3; TRBD2 aligns across 10 bases. This CDR3 is 15 amino acids long. CDR1 and CDR2 from the germline V gene are KGHDR and SFDVKD. The J segment lost 3 bases and the V segment lost 7 bases, leaving 6 bases of the junction unmatched. CDR3 nucleotide sequence: TGTGCCACCAGAACTAGCGGGACGGGTACAGATACGCAGTATTTT. Its protein is CATRTSGTGTDTQYF.

The chain uses TRBV28 and TRBJ2-2; 7 bases map to TRBD2. V was pared by 1 base and J by 5 bases, with 7 bases of the junction left unmatched. This CDR3 region has 16 residues. Germline CDR1 MDHEN, CDR2 SYDVKM. The CDR3 coding sequence is TGTGCCAGCAGTTTATTGGGACTAACGGGGACCGGGGAGCTGTTTTTT. It encodes CASSLLGLTGTGELFF.

The rearrangement links TRBV6-9 to TRBJ2-7; TRBD2 matches at 10 bases. CDR1 is MNHGY, CDR2 SVAAGI, per germline. V gave up 3 bases and J gave up 3 bases; unmatched junction bases: 8. This CDR3 region has 16 residues. For the CDR3, the DNA is TGTGCCAGCAGTTACCGCGGGACTAGCGAGTACTACGAGCAGTACTTC. It specifies CASSYRGTSEYYEQYF.

This clonotype was picked up a small number of times. This chain joins TRBV7-6 and TRBJ2-4; no firm D call. Germline values: CDR1 SGHVS, CDR2 FNYEAQ. This CDR3 spans 14 amino acids. V shed 5 bases and J shed 8 bases, with 16 bases lying between them. The CDR3 protein is CASSPLGREDIQYF. The CDR3 nucleotides read TGTGCCAGCAGCCCCCTAGGTCGAGAAGACATTCAGTACTTC.

This clonotype appeared once. The rearrangement links TRBV5-1 to TRBJ2-4, with 8 positions matching TRBD1. Germline values: CDR1 SGHRS, CDR2 YFSETQ. There are 14 residues in the CDR3. After removal of 4 bases from V and 6 bases from J, the junction contained 6 bases not matched to a gene. The CDR3 loop reads CASSAGQDPNIQYF. The CDR3 nucleotides are TGCGCCAGCAGCGCGGGACAGGACCCAAACATTCAGTACTTC.

There are many counts of this clonotype. This chain connects TRBV20-1 to TRBJ2-7; TRBD2 matches 7 bases. Germline CDR1 and CDR2: DFQATT and SNEGSKA (reference sequence). V dropped 3 bases and J dropped 0; count of bases not matched to a gene: 2. CDR3 size: 13 residues. CDR3 bases: TGCAGTGCTAGCGGGAGGAACTCCTACGAGCAGTACTTC. Its protein product is CSASGRNSYEQYF.

This clonotype was counted ten times or more. The chain has TRBV28 and TRBJ2-4; D is unresolved. V was pared by 5 bases and J by 6 bases, with 17 bases between. The CDR3 is 15 amino acids. The germline V gene encodes CDR1 MDHEN and CDR2 SYDVKM. CDR3 bases: TGTGCCAGCAGTCAACCTCCGGCAAAGCGAAACATTCAGTACTTC. Protein: CASSQPPAKRNIQYF.

The chain joins TRBV29-1 to TRBJ2-1; perhaps TRBD2 as D (6 bases). The CDR3 runs to 11 residues. The V and J ends lost 6 bases and 5 bases respectively, with 8 bases between them. Germline lookup yields CDR1 SQVTM and CDR2 ANQGSEA. CDR3: CSVERDNEQFF. In DNA form, the CDR3 reads TGCAGCGTGGAGCGGGACAATGAGCAGTTCTTC.

This clonotype occurred many times. The chain uses TRBV2 and TRBJ1-6, with 7 bases aligning to TRBD1. The CDR3 sequence is 15 residues long. The trim removed 2 bases at V and 8 bases at J, leaving 6 bases unmatched. Germline CDR1 is SNHLY and CDR2 is FYNNEI. This chain's CDR3 is CASSERTGLHSPLHF. The CDR3 nucleotides read TGTGCCAGCAGTGAAAGGACAGGACTTCATTCACCCCTCCACTTT.

This clonotype was observed at least ten times. In DNA form, the CDR3 reads TGTGCCTGGACGCGGACCTATGGCTACACCTTC. Protein: CAWTRTYGYTF. This chain links TRBV30 with TRBJ1-2; D gene unclear. Trimming cost V 4 bases and J 4 bases, with 7 bases left between them. CDR1 and CDR2 (germline): GTSNPN, SVGIG (reference sequence). The CDR3 runs to 11 residues.